This T cell receptor beta chain was sequenced during a study of early T cells in non-severe SARS-CoV-2 infection. Whole-study context: The authors sequenced bulk RNA from unsorted whole blood, leaving chains unpaired.

Germline trimming cut 5 bases from V and 0 bases from J; bases unmatched to any gene: 9. Germline V gene lookup returns CDR1 SGHAT and CDR2 FQNNGV. The CDR3 totals 17 residues. TCRdb called the 5' RACE reads again in MiXCR, with one record for every CDR3 protein. The table has 84,000 or so distinct CDR3 sequences, about 12% seen once. This clonotype was seen ten or more times. Sample: whole blood. V gene TRBV11-2 combines with J gene TRBJ2-1; 8 nucleotides line up with TRBD2. The receptor's source is an adult who was a healthcare worker with PCR-confirmed SARS-CoV-2 infection or an uninfected control (not recorded which). CDR3 sequence (DNA): TGTGCCAGCAGCGGACGCGGGGGGTCAAGCTCCTACAATGAGCAGTTCTTC. This translates into CASSGRGGSSSYNEQFF.